These T cell receptor beta chains were read from a single sample in a study of beta chain features in type 1 diabetes. Method: immunoSEQ multiplex PCR; TCRdb's copy keeps in-frame clones and lacks some. Of about 280,000 clones in the sample, approximately 16% were seen once. Sequencing was done on a sample of naive CD4+ T cells from blood. The receptors derive from a man aged 18-30 years with type 1 diabetes. Each CDR3 is given without its conserved first and last residue. Each record gives: V gene, D gene, CDR3 length, J gene, CDR3 protein. A D gene is named only where the DNA matches it firmly.

TRBV30	.	12	TRBJ2-2	AWSVQVNTGELF
TRBV7-9	.	13	TRBJ2-3	ASSPSARRTDTQY
TRBV30	.	13	TRBJ1-2	AFRRGEYFIYGYT
TRBV7-8	TRBD1	13	TRBJ2-4	ASSPQPGQPNIQY
TRBV9	.	14	TRBJ2-1	ASSVGGGPSYNEQF
TRBV29-1	.	11	TRBJ1-2	SVEDRFSYGYT
TRBV20-1	TRBD1	8	TRBJ1-2	SASRDRAH
TRBV2	TRBD2	12	TRBJ2-5	ASSGLAGGGAQY
TRBV4-3	.	15	TRBJ2-2	ASSQDWGRGRTGELF
TRBV5-1	.	14	TRBJ2-3	ASSLGFVGEADTQY
TRBV15	.	13	TRBJ1-1	ATSRVILPGTEAF
TRBV9	.	13	TRBJ2-1	ASSEGAEFRNEQF
TRBV6-6	.	12	TRBJ2-2	ASTQPGNTGELF
TRBV29-1	TRBD1	12	TRBJ2-7	SVEGGQGTYEQY
TRBV28	TRBD1	12	TRBJ1-2	ASSFPDRDYGYT
TRBV5-1	TRBD2	15	TRBJ2-3	ASSLGTSGKITDTQY
TRBV4-2	.	13	TRBJ2-7	ASTWRGGESYEQY
TRBV30	.	13	TRBJ1-2	AWSATGHRERGYT
TRBV28	.	11	TRBJ2-5	ASSRPGQETQY
TRBV28	TRBD1	13	TRBJ2-7	ASSTPGQGTYEQY
TRBV7-9	.	12	TRBJ2-5	ASSLPLLEETQY
TRBV2	TRBD1	12	TRBJ1-5	ASSDTGGNQPQH
TRBV19	TRBD1	14	TRBJ1-5	ASSPKTGVSNQPQH
TRBV6-6	.	12	TRBJ1-5	ASSYSSGIQPQH
TRBV10-3	TRBD1	13	TRBJ2-7	AISDFGTAAYEQY
TRBV18	.	15	TRBJ1-5	ASSPPGGNQGNQPQH